This note documents a single TCR beta chain sequence. It has no known antigen specificity. There are no base qualities to consult, and no much larger clone falls within one base. Trimming takes 8 bases off V and 6 bases off J; junction bases not matched to a gene: 16. CDR1 MRHNA and CDR2 SNTAGT are derived from the germline V gene. Its CDR3 holds 15 amino acids, cysteine through phenylalanine. CDR3 DNA is the only sequence kept; it has 45 bases, read in frame from the first base. The immunoSEQ hsTCRB v3.0 assay was used at survey level resolution for TRB variable region sequencing. The targeted TRB sequencing depth was about 35,000-55,000 T-cell genomes per sample. TRB libraries were pooled and sequenced on an Illumina MiSeq using a v3 150-cycle kit. In the authors' own workflow: Repertoire analysis was run in R within a reproducible Nextflow workflow that covered QC, data transformation and analysis. LymphoSeq2, an R package for AIRR-Seq data exploration, was used to implement custom analyses. Several samples that yielded fewer than 5000 total TRB sequences were excluded, so that fewer than 200 HIV repertoires were analyzed. Among the 170 to 200 HIV repertoires that were kept, 59 were collected before ART initiation and some 130 were collected after ART initiation. Each repertoire was downsampled to 5000 TRB nucleotide sequences, and summary statistics were averaged across 100 downsampling iterations. The analysis kept only TRB sequences whose CDR3 regions were at least seven amino acids long. Diversity was measured with a Shannon entropy-derived clonality score and the Gini coefficient. In the repertoire networks, any two of the top 5000 CDR3 amino acid sequences were linked whenever the two sequences differed by an edit distance of one. Antigen specificity groups and MHC restriction were predicted for TRB CDR3 amino acid sequences with GLIPH2. To flag known CMV, EBV, HIV or tissue antigen associations, CDR3 amino acid sequences were matched against VDJdb and McPAS-TCR. Pre-ART, post-ART and control groups were compared with Wilcoxon signed-rank tests and Holm-Bonferroni correction. TCRdb carries this immuneACCESS record with in-frame sequences only. Its versions omit some clonotypes, under half of them owing to an unresolved V gene in the studies checked, with the rest unexplained. Clone size and V and J calls were adopted from that table, with D and trimming inferred from the DNA. Here the sample has roughly 29,000 clones; nearly 95% occur a single time. The leading ten clones occupy 7.5% to 9% of the sample.

These data come from a study of long-term antiretroviral therapy in people with HIV (dated by TCRdb to the early 2020s). Regarding the study in general: Collection of the earliest samples took place about a decade ahead of the 2015 WHO recommendation for immediate ART, at a time when ART was typically delayed until CD4 counts fell. Whether ART initiation and durable HIV suppression were associated with changes in peripheral blood TRB repertoire composition and diversity was tested in a retrospective serial study. A total of about 190 cryopreserved PBMC samples were contributed to the cohort by 30 adults with confirmed HIV infection, with samples collected serially over a mean of approximately six years (range 1-12). Of the roughly 30 participants with HIV, some 12 were female. No cross-contamination during QIAcube processing turned up in test extractions that ran a monoclonal T-cell line alongside approximately 35 polyclonal samples.

Summary of the overall study and its limitations: Because PBMC availability was limited, only the TCR beta chain was sequenced, with no alpha chain pairing. Unsorted PBMC were profiled instead of sorted CD4+ and CD8+ T cells because pre-ART samples had limited cell numbers. The repertoire was dominated across all time points by expanded TRB clones identified before ART initiation, although this dominance was seen to fluctuate and to decrease in many PLHIV after ART. Inferences about post-ART repertoire changes are limited because no data were available on ART adherence, viral resistance or therapy changes. A significant increase in TRB diversity was found to be associated with ART initiation, although TRB diversity was observed to remain significantly below that of transplant donor controls even after long-term ART. Narrower CDR3 length ranges were observed in HIV repertoires than in controls, and an antigen-experienced repertoire with only a slight naive shift after ART was suggested by the network structure. The samples span the years 2004 to 2017, and the ART regimens used at that time may not be as effective as current regimens.

Inclusion was restricted to participants for whom at least one PBMC sample before ART initiation and at least two post-ART samples were available. Treatment was received in the United States of America by all participants with HIV. Before DNA extraction, cryopreserved samples containing about 0.9-10 million PBMC were thawed and washed. At the time of the earliest PBMC sample for each participant with HIV, ages ranged from roughly 23 to 60 years. PBMC samples were contributed by each participant from 1-4 timepoints before ART initiation and 2-8 timepoints after ART initiation, with a median of 7 samples. For every participant, serial HIV viral load, CD4+ T-cell count, ART history and demographic data were obtained. A Qiagen kit on a QIAcube was used to extract genomic DNA from unsorted PBMC, with samples processed in batches of 12.

In this chain, TRBV6-4 is recombined with TRBJ2-7, and 7 junction bases match TRBD2. The material was unsorted PBMCs, obtained around 6 years after starting antiretroviral therapy. The receptor was isolated from a young man with HIV. The nucleotides are TGTGCCAGCGGCGAAAAACGGGAGGAACCCCTCGAGCAGTACTTC. Its protein reads: CASGEKREEPLEQYF.